This T cell receptor (beta chain) was sequenced during a study of tumor-infiltrating lymphocytes in primary liver carcinoma. Looking at the study overall: Read depth, roughly 3.65 to 7.5 million productive TCRbeta reads, did not differ significantly between tissues. Study results and caveats: The proportion of top clones found throughout all five tumor regions was only about 8-25%.

The tissue used was unsorted bulk material of 20-30 mg. RNA and DNA were co-extracted from it with the AllPrep DNA/RNA mini kit. The CDR3 loop spans 13 amino acids. In germline, CDR1 is SGHKS, CDR2 YYEKEE (reference sequence). With approximately 500 ng total RNA as template and a constant-region primer, TCR beta cDNA was made. Generation of the TCR beta libraries relied on three nested multiplex PCR rounds using slightly modified ARM-PCR. Amplification in the first two PCR rounds was performed using TRBV1-TRBV30 forward primers and a C-beta reverse primer for about 10 cycles each. One entry per CDR3 protein, called by TCRdb with MiXCR from the multiplex PCR reads. Of fewer than 70,000 distinct CDR3 sequences in the sample, about three quarters were seen once. On this clonotype itself: Its antigen is as yet unknown. One end of the junction does not line up with germline, which may come from a read error.

This clonotype was obtained from a man in his forties with primary liver carcinoma and hepatitis B virus infection. The rearrangement joins TRBV5-5 to TRBJ2-3, with D possibly matching TRBD1 (5 bases). Sample: liver tumor tissue from sampling region 2. Subset denoted: tumor region T2, inferior pole. The CDR3 protein is CASSSGREDTQYF. The CDR3 DNA is TGTGCCAGTAGCTCGGGCAGGGAAGATACGCAGTATTTT.